Shown below are 25 T cell receptor beta chains from a single sample sequenced in a study of blood T cell repertoires in COVID-19. Libraries were prepared by immunoSEQ multiplex PCR; TCRdb keeps only in-frame clonotypes and omits some of them. Among around 21,000 clones listed, 84% were seen once. Sequencing was performed on peripheral blood. Every receptor here comes from a man aged 35 to 55 with acute or convalescent COVID-19.

J is TRBJ2-6 and V is TRBV30; weak D call: TRBD2 (6 bases). From germline, CDR1 is GTSNPN and CDR2 SVGIG (reference sequence). This CDR3 is built from 16 residues. Trimming cost V 3 bases and J 0 bases, with 12 bases left between them. As DNA, the CDR3 is TGTGCCTGGAGCGGGAGCACCCTCTCTGGGGCCAACGTCCTGACTTTC. This sequence encodes CAWSGSTLSGANVLTF.

The chain employs TRBV18 and TRBJ1-1; 8 bases are a match to TRBD1. Germline trimming cut 1 base from V and 0 bases from J; bases unmatched to any gene: 10. The CDR3 length is 18 residues. Germline CDR1 and CDR2: KGHSH and LQKENI. The CDR3: CASSPRATQGVMNTEAFF. The CDR3 coding sequence is TGTGCCAGCTCACCACGTGCAACACAGGGGGTAATGAACACTGAAGCTTTCTTT.

The sample holds a few counts of this clone. The chain links TRBV3-1 (or the pseudogene TRBV3-2) to TRBJ2-7, with a tentative D call TRBD2 (5 bases). The germline CDR1 and CDR2 sequences are LGHDT and YNNKEL (reference sequence). The CDR3 extends over 14 amino acids. The V end was cut by 2 bases, the J end by 6 bases, with 14 bases between. CDR3 protein: CASSQSDGKGEQYF. CDR3 nucleotides: TGTGCCAGCAGCCAATCCGACGGGAAGGGCGAGCAGTACTTC.

The V gene is TRBV21-1, the J gene TRBJ2-7; the D segment call TRBD1 is taken from the table without a DNA check. TRBV21-1 is a known pseudogene. The CDR3 contains 15 residues. The CDR3 DNA reads as TGTGCCAGCAGCCGCCAAGACAGGGGAACCTACGAGCAGTACTTC. This translates into CASSRQDRGTYEQYF.

The chain carries TRBV7-2 and TRBJ1-2; no reliable D call. Germline loops: CDR1 SGHTA, CDR2 FQGNSA. The CDR3 is made up of 13 amino acids. Trimming removed 2 bases at V and 11 bases at J, with 15 bases between. This CDR3 reads CASSLTQASGYTF. The CDR3 nucleotides read TGTGCCAGCAGCTTAACGCAGGCGTCTGGTTACACCTTC.

This sequence joins TRBV18 and TRBJ1-1; TRBD1 might be the D (6 bases). Trimming removed 0 bases from V and 1 base from J, with 6 bases in between. The CDR3 covers 14 residues. Per germline, CDR1 KGHSH and CDR2 LQKENI. CDR3 DNA sequence: TGTGCCAGCTCACCACCGGGACAGAACACTGAAGCTTTCTTT. Protein: CASSPPGQNTEAFF.

This chain links TRBV14 with TRBJ2-7; D remains ambiguous. The CDR3 consists of 14 residues. Germline-derived CDR1 and CDR2 are SGHDN and FVKESK. V lost 2 bases, J lost 1 base, and 9 bases lay in between. CDR3 loop: CASSQLALSYEQYF. The CDR3 bases are TGTGCCAGCAGCCAATTGGCCCTTTCCTACGAGCAGTACTTC.

The J gene is TRBJ1-5, the V gene TRBV30; 10 nucleotides match TRBD1. V was clipped by 5 bases and J by 1 base; unmatched bases: 5. The germline V gene has CDR1 GTSNPN and CDR2 SVGIG (reference sequence). CDR3 length equals 15 residues. CDR3 DNA sequence: TGTGCCTGGGACAGGGGGCGTTTGAGCAATCAGCCCCAGCATTTT. Protein sequence: CAWDRGRLSNQPQHF.

The chain employs TRBV5-8 and TRBJ1-3; D unresolved. Trimming pared 3 bases from V and 0 bases from J, leaving 13 bases between. Germline V gene data show CDR1 as SGHTS and CDR2 as YDEGEE. This CDR3 comprises 16 residues. The chain's CDR3 is CASSSRTGYSGNTIYF. DNA for the CDR3: TGTGCCAGCAGCTCTAGGACGGGGTACTCTGGAAACACCATATATTTT.

The V call is TRBV11-1, the J call TRBJ1-1; 10 bases fit TRBD1. This CDR3 contains 13 residues. Germline assignment: CDR1 SGHAT and CDR2 FQDESV (reference sequence). Germline trimming cut 5 bases from V and 8 bases from J; bases unmatched to any gene: 5. CDR3 residues: CASSRTGGAEAFF. The CDR3 coding sequence is TGTGCCAGCAGCAGGACAGGGGGAGCCGAAGCTTTCTTT.

This rearrangement joins TRBV30 to TRBJ2-1; TRBD2 agrees at 7 bases. Trimming took 5 bases from V and 4 from J; bases not matched to a gene: 8. The CDR3 has 14 residues. CDR1 and CDR2 (germline): GTSNPN, SVGIG (reference sequence). This CDR3 reads CAWGPSAGYNEQFF. The CDR3 coding sequence is TGTGCCTGGGGGCCCTCAGCGGGGTACAATGAGCAGTTCTTC.

J is TRBJ1-1 and V is TRBV12-3 or TRBV12-4; no clear D gene. The CDR3 totals 13 residues. V shed 3 bases and J shed 3 bases, with 8 bases lying between them. The CDR3 sequence is CASSLRLDTEAFF. DNA for the CDR3: TGTGCCAGCAGTTTGCGATTGGACACTGAAGCTTTCTTT.

The chain recombines TRBV4-1 with TRBJ1-2, with D perhaps TRBD1 (6 bases). Trimming left V 1 base short and J 4 bases short, with 7 bases between. Germline CDR1 reads MGHRA; CDR2 reads YSYEKL. CDR3 length: 13 residues. The chain's CDR3 is CASSQATGYGYTF. The DNA for the CDR3 is TGCGCCAGCAGCCAAGCGACAGGCTATGGCTACACCTTC.

The CDR3 sequence is CATSKKGDYGYTF. As DNA, the CDR3 is TGTGCCACCAGCAAAAAGGGGGACTATGGCTACACCTTC. This sequence joins TRBV15 and TRBJ1-2, with TRBD1 as a possible D gene (6 bases). The CDR3 has 13 residues. From germline, CDR1 is LNHNV and CDR2 YYDKDF (reference sequence). Trimming left V 4 bases short and J 3 bases short, with 9 bases between.

Comments on this clone: Other DNA sequences from this sample encode an identical CDR3 as well. J is TRBJ2-7 and V is TRBV5-1; a weak D match, TRBD1 (5 bases). This CDR3 region has 14 residues. Trimming took 4 bases from V and 2 from J, leaving 13 bases between them. CDR1 and CDR2 from the germline V gene are SGHRS and YFSETQ. CDR3 in DNA: TGCGCCAGCAGCCTTGAAACAGGTACCTACGAGCAGTACTTC. Its translation: CASSLETGTYEQYF.

This clone was found a few times. The chain has TRBV5-4 and TRBJ1-2, with 11 bases lining up with TRBD1. Germline CDR1 SGHNT, CDR2 YYREEE (reference sequence). The ends lost 3 bases at V and 5 bases at J; junction bases unmatched: 6. This CDR3 is built from 15 residues. Written as DNA, the CDR3 is TGTGCCAGCAGCTGGAGTGGACAGGGGGCTTATGGCTACACCTTC. The encoded protein is CASSWSGQGAYGYTF.

This chain links TRBV5-1 with TRBJ2-1; 8 bases match TRBD1. The germline V gene encodes CDR1 SGHRS and CDR2 YFSETQ. The CDR3 has 14 residues. The V gene end was trimmed by 4 bases and the J gene end by 5 bases; junction bases not matched to a gene: 5. The CDR3 nucleotides read TGCGCCAGCAGCGTGGGACAGGTCGACAATGAGCAGTTCTTC. Translation gives CASSVGQVDNEQFF.

The genes are TRBV3-1 (or the pseudogene TRBV3-2) and TRBJ1-2; D is ambiguous. This CDR3 has 11 residues. V shed 5 bases and J shed 3 bases, with 4 bases lying between them. Germline CDR1 reads LGHDT; CDR2 reads YNNKEL (reference sequence). In DNA form, the CDR3 reads TGTGCCAGCAGCTCTCACTATGGCTACACCTTC. The encoded protein is CASSSHYGYTF.

The gene calls are TRBV12-5 and TRBJ1-2, with D unclear. V dropped 8 bases and J dropped 0 bases, with 10 bases sitting between them. This CDR3 is built from 13 residues. Germline assignment: CDR1 LGHNT and CDR2 FRNRAP. CDR3 sequence (DNA): TGTGCTAGTTCAGGCCAAGCTAACTATGGCTACACCTTC. Protein product: CASSGQANYGYTF.

This clone was seen only a few times. The V call is TRBV4-1, the J call TRBJ1-2, with TRBD1 identical over 8 bases. Trimming at V came to 1 base and at J to 4 bases, leaving 8 bases not matched to a gene. The CDR3 covers 16 residues. Germline V lookup: CDR1 MGHRA, CDR2 YSYEKL. CDR3 nucleotide sequence: TGCGCCAGCAGCCAAGGTCAGGGGGCCCCTTTCTATGGCTACACCTTC. Its protein product is CASSQGQGAPFYGYTF.

This clone came up once. V usage is TRBV19 and J usage is TRBJ1-3; no reliable D call. The germline V gene encodes CDR1 LNHDA and CDR2 SQIVND (reference sequence). The CDR3 contains 15 residues. With 6 bases removed from V and 0 bases from J, the gap between germline ends came to 12 bases. The CDR3, as DNA: TGTGCCAGTAGGAAGTCTGCAGTCTCTGGAAACACCATATATTTT. Protein product: CASRKSAVSGNTIYF. Filled out from reference TRBV19 and TRBJ1-3, the complete variable domain reads DGGITQSPKYLFRKEGQNVTLSCEQNLNHDAMYWYRQDPGQGLRLIYYSQIVNDFQKGDIAEGYSVSREKKESFPLTVTSAQKNPTAFYLCASRKSAVSGNTIYFGEGSWLTVV.

V gene TRBV4-1 combines with J gene TRBJ1-3, with a possible D match to TRBD1 (5 bases). This CDR3 comprises 14 residues. Trimming shortened V by 3 bases and J by 0 bases, and 6 bases separated the two germline ends. Per germline, CDR1 MGHRA and CDR2 YSYEKL. For the CDR3, the DNA is TGCGCCAGCAGCCAGACAGTCTCTGGAAACACCATATATTTT. Residues: CASSQTVSGNTIYF.

This clone was counted between two and nine times. J is TRBJ1-5 and V is TRBV3-1 (or the pseudogene TRBV3-2); D is perhaps TRBD1 (6 bases). From germline, CDR1 is LGHDT and CDR2 YNNKEL (reference sequence). This CDR3 region has 16 residues. V was clipped by 8 bases and J by 0 bases, with 17 bases between them. The chain's CDR3 is CASSTGTRNSNQPQHF. Here the CDR3 DNA reads TGTGCCAGCTCAACCGGGACACGGAATAGCAATCAGCCCCAGCATTTT.

V gene TRBV25-1 combines with J gene TRBJ2-7; 9 bases line up with TRBD1. The germline V gene encodes CDR1 MGHDK and CDR2 SYGVNS. The V segment lost 6 bases and the J segment 4 bases; nucleotides outside the gene matches: 10. This CDR3 spans 15 amino acids. CDR3 sequence reads: CASRNHRGPPYEQYF. CDR3 in DNA: TGTGCCAGCAGGAACCACAGGGGGCCTCCATACGAGCAGTACTTC.

V is TRBV20-1 and J is TRBJ2-5; no reliable D call. The CDR3 runs 11 residues. V dropped 4 bases and J dropped 2 bases, with 5 bases sitting between them. Germline CDR1 DFQATT, CDR2 SNEGSKA (reference sequence). The CDR3 reads CSAIRQETQYF. CDR3 in DNA: TGCAGTGCTATACGGCAAGAGACCCAGTACTTC.